This TCR beta chain emerged from a study of CD8 T cells in ankylosing spondylitis. Via MiXCR, TCRdb re-called the 5' RACE reads, giving one row per CDR3 protein. The repertoire consists of 400,000 to 450,000 distinct CDR3 sequences, with roughly a sixth occurring once and the leading ten covering 1%. Overall study results and limits: There was reportedly significant enrichment of clones that were disease-linked in matched ankylosing spondylitis synovial fluid. Blood from ankylosing spondylitis patients appeared to carry a characteristic roughly 8-variant TCR beta motif. Prior literature has documented some motif variants in synovial fluid and blood from reactive arthritis.

Points on this clonotype: The antigen remains unidentified.

The source of this sequence is a male donor with ankylosing spondylitis. What was sequenced was blood, either unsorted or a sorted T cell fraction (not recorded which).

CDR3 nucleotides: TGTGCCAGGTCCAGTAAGCCTATGAGGGAGCTGTTTTTT. Translated: CARSSKPMRELFF. V is TRBV21-1 and J is TRBJ2-2. TRBV21-1 has pseudogene status. The CDR3 contains 13 residues.